The 31 T cell receptor beta chains listed next were all sequenced from one sample in a study of T-cell memory formation after mild COVID-19. In TCRdb, the 5' RACE reads were re-called with MiXCR into one record per CDR3 protein. The top ten hold about 8.1% of the sample, which has 350,000 to 500,000 distinct CDR3 sequences, 20% seen once. The sequencing input was PBMCs or a T cell subset sorted from them (not recorded which). These receptors were taken from an adult woman who had mild COVID-19 (a few samples of this study predate the infection). Cell type and time point are not known.

The J gene is TRBJ2-7, the V gene TRBV11-2; 8 bases match TRBD1. The CDR3 is 15 residues long. Germline V lookup: CDR1 SGHAT, CDR2 FQNNGV. V trimming: 5 bases; J trimming: 3 bases; junction bases outside the gene matches: 9. CDR3 DNA sequence: TGTGCCAGCAGCGGAAGGACAGGGCGCGGCTACGAGCAGTACTTC. Its protein product is CASSGRTGRGYEQYF. Supplemented by reference TRBV11-2 and TRBJ2-7, the full variable domain reads EAGVAQSPRYKIIEKRQSVAFWCNPISGHATLYWYQQILGQGPKLLIQFQNNGVVDDSQLPKDRFSAERLKGVDSTLKIQPAKLEDSAVYLCASSGRTGRGYEQYFGPGTRLTVT.

The J gene is TRBJ1-1, the V gene TRBV7-9; D is uncertain. The CDR3 consists of 11 residues. Germline values: CDR1 SEHNR, CDR2 FQNEAQ (reference sequence). V lost 5 bases and J lost 6, with 7 bases in between. The CDR3 protein is CASSESAEAFF. Written as DNA, the CDR3 is TGTGCCAGCAGCGAGTCAGCTGAAGCTTTCTTT. Full variable domain (missing parts from reference TRBV7-9 and TRBJ1-1): DTGVSQNPRHKITKRGQNVTFRCDPISEHNRLYWYRQTLGQGPEFLTYFQNEAQLEKSRLLSDRFSAERPKGSFSTLEIQRTEQGDSAMYLCASSESAEAFFGQGTRLTVV.

The chain uses TRBV7-9 and TRBJ1-2; TRBD1 aligns across 8 bases. This CDR3 region has 16 residues. Germline V gives CDR1 SEHNR, CDR2 FQNEAQ (reference sequence). Germline trimming cut 4 bases from V and 4 bases from J; bases unmatched to any gene: 11. The CDR3 bases are TGTGCCAGCAGCTCCTCCGGGACAGGAAACATCTATGGCTACACCTTC. Amino acid sequence: CASSSSGTGNIYGYTF. Supplemented by reference TRBV7-9 and TRBJ1-2, the full variable domain reads DTGVSQNPRHKITKRGQNVTFRCDPISEHNRLYWYRQTLGQGPEFLTYFQNEAQLEKSRLLSDRFSAERPKGSFSTLEIQRTEQGDSAMYLCASSSSGTGNIYGYTFGSGTRLTVV.

The rearrangement links TRBV6-4 to TRBJ2-4, with D uncertain. From germline, CDR1 is MRHNA and CDR2 SNTAGT. The CDR3 has 15 residues. V lost 6 bases to trimming and J lost 0 bases, with 12 bases between them. The CDR3 loop reads CASSPDGLAKNIQYF. The CDR3 DNA follows: TGTGCCAGCAGCCCGGACGGATTAGCCAAAAACATTCAGTACTTC.

This clonotype was observed a few times. This sequence joins TRBV4-1 and TRBJ2-2; D is unclear. This CDR3 is built from 14 residues. Per the germline V gene, CDR1 is MGHRA and CDR2 is YSYEKL. The V gene lost 8 bases and the J gene lost 0 bases, with 10 bases spanning the gap. CDR3 bases: TGCGCCAGCGGACGTCGCGCGAACACCGGGGAGCTGTTTTTT. It translates to CASGRRANTGELFF.

This clonotype came up a few times. The genes are TRBV24-1 and TRBJ1-5; D is uncertain. CDR3 length equals 13 residues. From germline, CDR1 is KGHDR and CDR2 SFDVKD. Trimming pared 5 bases from V and 4 bases from J, leaving 8 bases between. In DNA form, the CDR3 reads TGTGCCACCAGTGTTGGAGGGAATCAGCCCCAGCATTTT. This sequence encodes CATSVGGNQPQHF.

This clonotype was detected many times. J is TRBJ2-7 and V is TRBV4-2, with 8 bases aligning to TRBD1. CDR3 size: 14 residues. J gave up 2 bases and V 3 bases, and 3 bases lay outside the gene matches. CDR1 and CDR2 (germline): LGHNA, YNFKEQ. This CDR3 is CASSHTGQAYEQYF. The CDR3 nucleotides read TGTGCCAGCAGCCACACGGGACAGGCCTACGAGCAGTACTTC.

V usage is TRBV12-3 or TRBV12-4 and J usage is TRBJ2-1, with D perhaps being TRBD1 or TRBD2 (6 bases each). The length of the CDR3 is 15 residues. Between the trimmed V and J ends, which lost 3 bases and 2 bases, there was a span of 11 bases. The CDR3 DNA reads TGTGCCAGCAGTTTTGGTCGGGGGCCCTACAATGAGCAGTTCTTC. This translates into CASSFGRGPYNEQFF.

This clonotype has more than one count but fewer than ten. This chain uses TRBV24-1 with TRBJ2-2; 12 bases are shared with TRBD2. Trimming cost V 4 bases and J 6 bases; bases outside gene matches: 8. This CDR3 spans 17 amino acids. The V gene's germline CDR1 is KGHDR and CDR2 SFDVKD. The CDR3 nucleotides are TGTGCCACCAGTGACCCCCTAGCGGGGGGGCGATCCGGGGAGCTGTTTTTT. Translation: CATSDPLAGGRSGELFF.

This clonotype was seen a few times. The chain couples TRBV10-3 to TRBJ2-2; D perhaps matches TRBD1 (6 bases). Trimming pared 2 bases from V and 3 bases from J, leaving 16 bases between. Germline CDR1 is ENHRY and CDR2 is SYGVKD. The CDR3 runs 17 residues. The CDR3 reads CAISEPGQPSDTGELFF. The CDR3 DNA is TGTGCCATCAGTGAGCCGGGACAACCCTCGGACACCGGGGAGCTGTTTTTT.

This clonotype was detected only a few times. V gene TRBV5-1 combines with J gene TRBJ2-7; 9 positions match TRBD2. Germline V lookup: CDR1 SGHRS, CDR2 YFSETQ. V was clipped by 2 bases and J by 2 bases; unmatched bases: 2. The CDR3 is 14 residues long. CDR3 DNA sequence: TGCGCCAGCAGCTTCGGGACTAGCCCCTACGAGCAGTACTTC. Protein product: CASSFGTSPYEQYF.

This clonotype has a handful of counts. V gene TRBV12-3 or TRBV12-4 combines with J gene TRBJ1-5, with TRBD1 as a possible D gene (5 bases). The CDR3 totals 15 residues. Trimming took 3 bases from V and 0 from J, leaving 9 bases between them. The CDR3 spells CASSLAGHSNQPQHF. The CDR3 DNA follows: TGTGCCAGCAGTTTGGCAGGGCATAGCAATCAGCCCCAGCATTTT.

The chain carries TRBV12-3 or TRBV12-4 and TRBJ2-1, with 7 bases identical to TRBD1. V shed 8 bases, J shed 9 bases, and the junction held 10 bases outside the gene matches. The CDR3 is made up of 13 amino acids. The DNA for the CDR3 is TGTGCCAGCGGGCCCGCAGGGGGTGGTGAGCAGTTCTTC. Amino acid sequence: CASGPAGGGEQFF.

V usage is TRBV3-1 and J usage is TRBJ1-2; TRBD1 aligns across 11 bases. Germline CDR1 reads LGHDT; CDR2 reads YNNKEL (reference sequence). The V segment lost 4 bases and the J segment 3 bases; nucleotides outside the gene matches: 10. The CDR3 runs to 17 residues. CDR3 nucleotides: TGTGCCAGCAGCCGTGAGGACAGGGGGCGCCTTTACTATGGCTACACCTTC. Protein sequence: CASSREDRGRLYYGYTF.

The rearrangement uses TRBV7-8 and TRBJ1-5; TRBD1 might be the D (6 bases). Trimming pared 5 bases from V and 0 bases from J, leaving 11 bases between. Germline lookup yields CDR1 SGHVS and CDR2 FQNEAQ. This CDR3 is built from 15 residues. The CDR3 nucleotides read TGTGCCAGCAGCCCCGGGGGCCTTAGCAATCAGCCCCAGCATTTT. Its translation: CASSPGGLSNQPQHF. Supplemented by reference TRBV7-8 and TRBJ1-5, the full variable domain reads GAGVSQSPRYKVAKRGQDVALRCDPISGHVSLFWYQQALGQGPEFLTYFQNEAQLDKSGLPSDRFFAERPEGSVSTLKIQRTQQEDSAVYLCASSPGGLSNQPQHFGDGTRLSIL.

As for this clonotype: At one boundary the junction diverges from the germline segment, which might be a read error. The chain employs TRBV9 and TRBJ2-3; D possibly corresponds to TRBD2 (6 bases). The CDR3 runs 13 residues. The germline V gene has CDR1 SGDLS and CDR2 YYNGEE. This chain's CDR3 is CASSSRTKFFLDF. CDR3 sequence (DNA): TGTGCCAGCAGCTCAAGGACTAAGTTTTTCTTGGATTTT.

The chain is built from TRBV9 and TRBJ2-2; 10 bases line up with TRBD1. Looked up from germline, CDR1 is SGDLS and CDR2 is YYNGEE. The V segment lost 4 bases and the J segment 7 bases; nucleotides outside the gene matches: 7. The CDR3 covers 15 residues. CDR3 nucleotides: TGTGCCAGCAGCATTCCGGGACAGGGGATCGGGGAGCTGTTTTTT. As protein: CASSIPGQGIGELFF.

This chain links TRBV18 with TRBJ2-7; weak D call: TRBD2 (5 bases). CDR3 length: 14 residues. The germline V gene has CDR1 KGHSH and CDR2 LQKENI. V lost 2 bases, J lost 3 bases, and 11 bases lay in between. This CDR3 reads CASSPVTTRYEQYF. In DNA form, the CDR3 reads TGTGCCAGCTCACCAGTGACTACCCGCTACGAGCAGTACTTC.

This clonotype was observed a few times. The V call is TRBV20-1, the J call TRBJ2-7, with D tentatively TRBD2 (5 bases). Per the germline V gene, CDR1 is DFQATT and CDR2 is SNEGSKA (reference sequence). CDR3 length equals 12 residues. V dropped 6 bases and J dropped 4 bases, with 13 bases sitting between them. The CDR3 sequence: CSAGSDFYEQYF. The CDR3 DNA follows: TGCAGTGCGGGCTCGGACTTTTACGAGCAGTACTTC.

The rearrangement uses TRBV5-1 and TRBJ2-3, with 12 nucleotides matching TRBD2. Germline V CDR1 and CDR2: SGHRS, YFSETQ. This CDR3 has 16 amino acids. With 3 bases clipped from V and 5 bases from J, the junction kept 7 bases outside the gene matches. This chain's CDR3 is CASSSSGRALVDTQYF. The CDR3 DNA is TGCGCCAGCAGCTCTAGCGGGAGGGCCCTGGTAGATACGCAGTATTTT.

The chain combines TRBV7-2 with TRBJ2-1; 8 bases fit TRBD2. This CDR3 has 15 residues. Trimming at V came to 2 bases and at J to 4 bases, leaving 4 bases not matched to a gene. The germline gives CDR1 SGHTA, CDR2 FQGNSA. The CDR3, as DNA: TGTGCCAGCAGCTTAAGGCGGGAGGATTACAATGAGCAGTTCTTC. It translates to CASSLRREDYNEQFF.

The chain employs TRBV7-2 and TRBJ2-2; D unresolved. Trimming took off 7 bases at V and 3 bases at J, with 12 bases between the two ends. Germline CDR1 SGHTA, CDR2 FQGNSA. There are 14 residues in the CDR3. CDR3 bases: TGTGCCAGCACCATCGGACCCGACACCGGGGAGCTGTTTTTT. Protein: CASTIGPDTGELFF.

A few counts support this clonotype. The gene calls are TRBV5-1 and TRBJ2-7; no clear D gene. The length of the CDR3 is 12 residues. The ends were cut back, 6 bases at V and 2 bases at J, with 9 bases in the middle. Per germline, CDR1 SGHRS and CDR2 YFSETQ. The CDR3 region is CASTSDTYEQYF. The CDR3 region has the DNA TGCGCCAGCACCTCCGACACCTACGAGCAGTACTTC. The variable domain in full, with the rest retrieved from reference TRBV5-1 and TRBJ2-7, is KAGVTQTPRYLIKTRGQQVTLSCSPISGHRSVSWYQQTPGQGLQFLFEYFSETQRNKGNFPGRFSGRQFSNSRSEMNVSTLELGDSALYLCASTSDTYEQYFGPGTRLTVT.

This clonotype was recorded a few times. The chain recombines TRBV18 with TRBJ2-5, with D perhaps matching TRBD1 (6 bases). From germline, CDR1 is KGHSH and CDR2 LQKENI. The CDR3 is 13 amino acids. Deletions cut 3 bases from V and 6 bases from J, with 11 bases between. The CDR3: CASSPQTGQTQYF. The DNA for the CDR3 is TGTGCCAGCTCACCTCAGACAGGCCAGACCCAGTACTTC.

The chain is built from TRBV9 and TRBJ2-7; the D gene is possibly TRBD1 (6 bases). This CDR3 has 15 residues. Germline-derived CDR1 and CDR2 are SGDLS and YYNGEE. V lost 0 bases, J lost 5 bases, and 15 bases lay in between. The CDR3 reads CASSVGGRTVDEQYF. The CDR3 DNA is TGTGCCAGCAGCGTAGGGGGCAGGACAGTCGACGAGCAGTACTTC.

Comment on this clonotype: The conserved closing phenylalanine or tryptophan is absent in this CDR3, likely reflecting a read error. The DNA is omitted, as the CDR3 cannot be located on it reliably, and the CDR3 follows TCRdb's listing. V and J are TRBV21-1 and TRBJ1-2; TRBD1, the D gene given by the table, was not confirmed from the DNA. TRBV21-1 is labeled a pseudogene. The CDR3 adds up to 10 amino acids, both ends counted. The chain's CDR3 is CASSGSGTPS.

This clonotype was found a few times. J is TRBJ1-2 and V is TRBV7-9; 9 nucleotides match TRBD1. The V gene end was trimmed by 4 bases and the J gene end by 3 bases; junction bases not matched to a gene: 9. The CDR3 is 16 residues long. Germline lookup yields CDR1 SEHNR and CDR2 FQNEAQ (reference sequence). CDR3 DNA: TGTGCCAGCAGCTACAACTCGTGGACAGGGGACTATGGCTACACCTTC. The encoded protein is CASSYNSWTGDYGYTF.

The chain is built from TRBV6-1 and TRBJ1-2; TRBD1 matches 7 bases. CDR3 length equals 14 residues. With V trimmed by 3 bases and J by 4 bases, 5 bases remained unmatched. CDR1 is MNHNS and CDR2 is SASEGT in the germline V gene. CDR3 loop: CASSETGWSYGYTF. CDR3 coding DNA: TGTGCCAGCAGTGAGACAGGGTGGAGCTATGGCTACACCTTC.

The V call is TRBV7-2, the J call TRBJ2-1, with 7 positions matching TRBD1. Germline V gene data show CDR1 as SGHTA and CDR2 as FQGNSA. Germline trimming cut 3 bases from V and 5 bases from J; bases unmatched to any gene: 16. The CDR3 loop spans 18 amino acids. The CDR3 bases are TGTGCCAGCAGCTTTTTTCTGGGGCGACAGGGTGAGAACAATGAGCAGTTCTTC. Protein: CASSFFLGRQGENNEQFF.

The rearrangement joins TRBV6-2 or TRBV6-3 to TRBJ2-1, with 7 bases lining up with TRBD2. V was clipped by 2 bases and J by 0 bases; unmatched bases: 7. Germline CDR1 and CDR2: MNHEY and SVGEGT. This CDR3 is 17 amino acids long. For the CDR3, the DNA is TGTGCCAGCAGTTACGACGGGCTAGCGGTCTCCTACAATGAGCAGTTCTTC. This sequence encodes CASSYDGLAVSYNEQFF.

V and J are TRBV27 and TRBJ2-7, with D possibly being TRBD1 (5 bases). This CDR3 comprises 15 residues. Germline-derived CDR1 and CDR2 are MNHEY and SMNVEV (reference sequence). V gave up 5 bases and J gave up 3 bases, with 17 bases separating them. CDR3 nucleotide sequence: TGTGCCAGCAGTCCACTCGGCAGGGTATTCTACGAGCAGTACTTC. Amino acid sequence: CASSPLGRVFYEQYF.